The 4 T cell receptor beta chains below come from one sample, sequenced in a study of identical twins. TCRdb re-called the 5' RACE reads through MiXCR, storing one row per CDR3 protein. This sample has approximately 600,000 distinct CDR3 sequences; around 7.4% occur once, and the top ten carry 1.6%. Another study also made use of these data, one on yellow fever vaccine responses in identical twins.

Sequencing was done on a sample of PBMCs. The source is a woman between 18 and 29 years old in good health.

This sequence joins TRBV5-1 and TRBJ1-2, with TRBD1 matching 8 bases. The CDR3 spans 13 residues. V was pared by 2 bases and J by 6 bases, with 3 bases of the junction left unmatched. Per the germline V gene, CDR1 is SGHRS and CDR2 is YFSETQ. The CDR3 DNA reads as TGCGCCAGCAGCTTCGACAGGGGTAATGGCTACACCTTC. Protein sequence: CASSFDRGNGYTF.

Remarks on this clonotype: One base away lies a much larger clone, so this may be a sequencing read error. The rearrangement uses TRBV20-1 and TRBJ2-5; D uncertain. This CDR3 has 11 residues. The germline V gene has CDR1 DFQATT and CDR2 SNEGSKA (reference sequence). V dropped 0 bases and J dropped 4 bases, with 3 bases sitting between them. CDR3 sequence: CSARELETQYF. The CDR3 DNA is TGCAGTGCTAGAGAATTAGAGACCCAGTACTTC.

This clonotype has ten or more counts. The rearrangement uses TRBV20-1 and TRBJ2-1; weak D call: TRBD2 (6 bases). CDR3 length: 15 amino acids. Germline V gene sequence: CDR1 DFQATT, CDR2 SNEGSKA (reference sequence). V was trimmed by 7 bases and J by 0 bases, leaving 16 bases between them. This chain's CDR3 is CSGVERAFSYNEQFF. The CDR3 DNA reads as TGCAGTGGAGTCGAGCGGGCTTTCTCCTACAATGAGCAGTTCTTC.

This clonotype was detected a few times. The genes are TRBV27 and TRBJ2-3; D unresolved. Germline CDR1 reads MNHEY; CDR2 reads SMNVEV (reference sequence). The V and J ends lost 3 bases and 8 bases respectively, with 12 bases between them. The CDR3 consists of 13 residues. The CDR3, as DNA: TGTGCCAGCAGTTTGGATGTACTACGTACGCAGTATTTT. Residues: CASSLDVLRTQYF.